These 25 T cell receptor beta chains came from one sample sequenced in a study of cytomegalovirus exposure and HLA in healthy donors. A multiplex PCR was run with 60 Vbeta primers and 13 Jbeta primers. Profiled with immunoSEQ multiplex PCR; TCRdb holds only in-frame clones, not every one. The sample lists some 200,000 clones; roughly 9.4% were seen once. Sequenced: PBMCs. Source of these receptors: a woman aged 25 to 39 in good health and CMV-seropositive.

This clone was observed a handful of times. The CDR3 region has the DNA TGTGCCAGCAGCTTAGTTACTTGGAGGGGAAGTTCCGCCACAGATACGCAGTATTTT. Residues: CASSLVTWRGSSATDTQYF. V is TRBV11-2 and J is TRBJ2-3, with a weak D call TRBD2 (6 bases). V lost 1 base to trimming and J lost 2 bases, with 22 bases between them. There are 19 residues in the CDR3. Germline V gene lookup returns CDR1 SGHAT and CDR2 FQNNGV. The complete variable domain, with remaining parts taken from reference TRBV11-2 and TRBJ2-3, reads EAGVAQSPRYKIIEKRQSVAFWCNPISGHATLYWYQQILGQGPKLLIQFQNNGVVDDSQLPKDRFSAERLKGVDSTLKIQPAKLEDSAVYLCASSLVTWRGSSATDTQYFGPGTRLTVL.

This clone turned up a few times. The chain is built from TRBV7-6 and TRBJ2-1; perhaps TRBD2 as D (5 bases). The germline V and J ends were trimmed by 3 bases and 0 bases, with 6 bases remaining between them. CDR3 length: 14 amino acids. The germline V gene encodes CDR1 SGHVS and CDR2 FNYEAQ. The CDR3 sequence is CASSFGSSYNEQFF. In DNA, the CDR3 is TGTGCCAGCAGCTTTGGGAGCTCCTACAATGAGCAGTTCTTC.

The chain has TRBV20-1 and TRBJ2-5; no reliable D call. The CDR3 is made up of 11 amino acids. CDR1 and CDR2 (germline): DFQATT, SNEGSKA (reference sequence). V lost 1 base, J lost 4 bases, and 4 bases lay in between. The chain's CDR3 is CSARAGETQYF. CDR3 in DNA: TGCAGTGCTAGAGCGGGAGAGACCCAGTACTTC.

This clone was counted only a few times. This CDR3 reads CASSTPGGANTEAFF. The CDR3 coding sequence is TGTGCCAGCAGTACGCCAGGGGGCGCGAACACTGAAGCTTTCTTT. V and J are TRBV6-1 and TRBJ1-1; 8 bases are shared with TRBD1. The germline gives CDR1 MNHNS, CDR2 SASEGT. The CDR3 has 15 residues. V lost 5 bases to trimming and J lost 1 base; unmatched junction nucleotides: 6.

This clone was seen a handful of times. The chain carries TRBV5-1 and TRBJ2-1; 12 bases match TRBD2. V lost 4 bases and J lost 4; bases outside the gene matches: 6. This CDR3 spans 16 amino acids. Germline values: CDR1 SGHRS, CDR2 YFSETQ. The CDR3 DNA follows: TGCGCCAGCAGCACGACTAGCGGGAGCAGTTACAATGAGCAGTTCTTC. This encodes CASSTTSGSSYNEQFF.

In this sample, this clone turned up a few times. This chain joins TRBV30 and TRBJ2-7, with a possible D match to TRBD2 (6 bases). The CDR3 covers 13 residues. Trimming removed 0 bases from V and 7 bases from J, with 13 bases in between. The germline V gene has CDR1 GTSNPN and CDR2 SVGIG (reference sequence). CDR3 bases: TGTGCCTGGAGTGTCTACGGCCGGGGGGAGCAGTACTTC. This codes for CAWSVYGRGEQYF.

This chain links TRBV5-5 with TRBJ2-4; unclear D gene. Per the germline V gene, CDR1 is SGHKS and CDR2 is YYEKEE (reference sequence). The CDR3 contains 19 residues. V lost 0 bases to trimming and J lost 0 bases, with 19 bases between them. CDR3 nucleotides: TGTGCCAGCAGCTTGGGGAGTGGGTTAGGCTCACTAGCCAAAAACATTCAGTACTTC. It translates to CASSLGSGLGSLAKNIQYF.

This clone appeared a few times. J is TRBJ2-4 and V is TRBV5-1, with D unclear. CDR3 size: 14 residues. V lost 4 bases, J lost 0 bases, and 8 bases lay in between. Germline CDR1 SGHRS, CDR2 YFSETQ. CDR3 nucleotides: TGCGCCAGCAGCCTGGAGCTAGCCAAAAACATTCAGTACTTC. Its protein is CASSLELAKNIQYF.

This chain links TRBV30 with TRBJ2-2; 7 bases fit TRBD1. The CDR3 contains 14 residues. Germline loops: CDR1 GTSNPN, CDR2 SVGIG (reference sequence). V lost 6 bases, J lost 5 bases, and 9 bases stayed unmatched. Here the CDR3 DNA reads TGTGCCTGCCCTCGAGGGGGCTGGACCGGGGAGCTGTTTTTT. It yields the protein CACPRGGWTGELFF.

The chain joins TRBV5-4 to TRBJ2-1; D possibly corresponds to TRBD1 (5 bases). The CDR3 spans 17 residues. The V end was cut by 5 bases, the J end by 0 bases, with 18 bases between. Germline V gives CDR1 SGHNT, CDR2 YYREEE (reference sequence). The CDR3: CASSLIGVESSYNEQFF. The CDR3 DNA reads as TGTGCCAGCAGTTTGATAGGGGTCGAGAGCTCCTACAATGAGCAGTTCTTC.

This rearrangement joins TRBV2 to TRBJ2-2, with D unclear. V was pared by 7 bases and J by 2 bases, with 11 bases between. The CDR3 sequence is 14 residues long. Germline CDR1 SNHLY, CDR2 FYNNEI. CDR3 residues: CASKATANTGELFF. CDR3 bases: TGTGCCAGCAAAGCAACAGCTAACACCGGGGAGCTGTTTTTT.

V and J are TRBV7-9 and TRBJ2-6, with a possible D match to TRBD2 (5 bases). Germline CDR1 and CDR2: SEHNR and FQNEAQ (reference sequence). V lost 4 bases to trimming and J lost 4 bases, with 5 bases between them. This CDR3 comprises 13 residues. Here the CDR3 DNA reads TGTGCCAGCAGCTGGAGGGGGGCCAACGTCCTGACTTTC. This encodes CASSWRGANVLTF.

The chain employs TRBV23-1 and TRBJ2-7; D ambiguous. TRBV23-1 is an ORF for which the function is uncertain. With 0 bases removed from V and 3 bases from J, the gap between germline ends came to 15 bases. CDR3 size: 16 residues. The CDR3 sequence: CASSQSPDTYFYEQYF. The CDR3 bases are TGCGCCAGCAGTCAATCGCCCGACACATACTTCTACGAGCAGTACTTC.

The rearrangement links TRBV5-1 to TRBJ2-5; a weak D match, TRBD1 (5 bases). Trimming stripped 2 bases from V and 1 base from J, with 9 bases between. The CDR3 spans 14 residues. Germline V gives CDR1 SGHRS, CDR2 YFSETQ. The DNA for the CDR3 is TGCGCCAGCAGCTTAACAGGTATCCAAGAGACCCAGTACTTC. Translation: CASSLTGIQETQYF.

The gene calls are TRBV7-9 and TRBJ1-1, with 8 bases identical to TRBD1. Losses at the gene ends were 2 bases for V and 4 bases for J; bases not matched to a gene: 3. This CDR3 has 14 amino acids. Germline V CDR1 and CDR2: SEHNR, FQNEAQ (reference sequence). CDR3 sequence reads: CASSLIGQGTEAFF. The DNA for the CDR3 is TGTGCCAGCAGCTTAATCGGACAGGGCACTGAAGCTTTCTTT.

This clone came up a few times. V usage is TRBV19 and J usage is TRBJ1-2; 8 positions match TRBD1. V was clipped by 7 bases and J by 8 bases; unmatched bases: 9. CDR3 length equals 13 residues. The V gene's germline CDR1 is LNHDA and CDR2 SQIVND (reference sequence). The CDR3 protein is CASTDRGGKGYTF. DNA for the CDR3: TGTGCCAGTACCGACAGGGGCGGTAAGGGCTACACCTTC.

This clone has a handful of counts. The chain carries TRBV29-1 and TRBJ2-3; 8 positions match TRBD2. The DNA end is a closer match to TRBJ2-1, so the J assignment may be wrong. The CDR3 runs to 15 residues. Germline V gene sequence: CDR1 SQVTM, CDR2 ANQGSEA. The CDR3 loop is CSVVPGAGVTNEQFF. For the CDR3, the DNA is TGCAGCGTTGTTCCAGGAGCGGGAGTCACCAATGAGCAGTTCTTC.

This clone appeared a few times. The same CDR3 can be traced to other DNA sequences in this sample. The V call is TRBV5-1, the J call TRBJ1-1; D is undetermined. V was trimmed by 4 bases and J by 0 bases, leaving 10 bases between them. Germline loops: CDR1 SGHRS, CDR2 YFSETQ. The CDR3 extends over 14 amino acids. CDR3 loop: CASSLDGMNTEAFF. The CDR3 nucleotides are TGCGCCAGCAGCCTAGACGGGATGAACACTGAAGCTTTCTTT.

This clone was seen more than once but under ten times. The rearrangement joins TRBV5-1 to TRBJ2-1; a weak D match, TRBD2 (5 bases). Germline CDR1 SGHRS, CDR2 YFSETQ. V lost 3 bases and J lost 2, with 6 bases in between. This CDR3 region has 13 residues. DNA of the CDR3: TGCGCCAGCAGCTGGACTCCCTACAATGAGCAGTTCTTC. Amino acids: CASSWTPYNEQFF.

The sample holds a few counts of this clone. The chain links TRBV4-2 to TRBJ2-3, with D possibly matching TRBD2 (5 bases). The CDR3 is made up of 14 amino acids. V lost 0 bases and J lost 5, with 9 bases in between. The germline gives CDR1 LGHNA, CDR2 YNFKEQ. Written as DNA, the CDR3 is TGTGCCAGCAGCCAAGAACTAGTGGGAGATACGCAGTATTTT. Translated, it gives CASSQELVGDTQYF.

This clone was seen more than once but under ten times. The chain uses TRBV29-1 and TRBJ2-1; 12 nucleotides align to TRBD2. Per germline, CDR1 SQVTM and CDR2 ANQGSEA. CDR3 length: 15 amino acids. Trimming took 6 bases from V and 4 from J; bases not matched to a gene: 7. The CDR3 loop is CSVALGLAGYNEQFF. In DNA, the CDR3 is TGCAGCGTCGCCCTCGGACTAGCGGGATACAATGAGCAGTTCTTC.

This clone was seen only a few times. The chain couples TRBV10-3 to TRBJ2-7, with 7 bases lining up with TRBD1. Germline values: CDR1 ENHRY, CDR2 SYGVKD. The CDR3 is 15 residues long. After removal of 8 bases from V and 2 bases from J, the junction contained 12 bases not matched to a gene. In DNA, the CDR3 is TGTGCCATCGGGGGACCGACAGGGCTCCCCTACGAGCAGTACTTC. Translating it yields CAIGGPTGLPYEQYF.

This clone turned up a few times. The V gene is TRBV7-3, the J gene TRBJ1-2; D is perhaps TRBD1 (6 bases). Germline V gives CDR1 SGHTA, CDR2 FQGTGA. Trimming shortened V by 5 bases and J by 4 bases, and 20 bases separated the two germline ends. This CDR3 has 16 amino acids. The CDR3 here is CASSPQPLTGFYGYTF. CDR3 bases: TGTGCCAGCAGCCCACAACCCCTTACAGGGTTCTATGGCTACACCTTC.

The genes are TRBV19 and TRBJ1-5, with TRBD1 as a possible D gene (5 bases). CDR1 and CDR2 (germline): LNHDA, SQIVND (reference sequence). The V end lost 7 bases, the J end lost 3 bases, and 10 bases lay between the germline ends. This CDR3 has 13 residues. The CDR3 here is CASKDRTNQPQHF. The CDR3 coding sequence is TGTGCCAGTAAAGACAGAACCAATCAGCCCCAGCATTTT.

CDR3: CASSTRGAGELLFF. CDR3 DNA: TGTGCCAGCAGCACACGGGGGGCGGGAGAGTTACTCTTCTTC. This chain joins TRBV7-2 and TRBJ2-1, with a possible D match to TRBD2 (7 bases). In germline, CDR1 is SGHTA, CDR2 FQGNSA. This CDR3 has 14 residues. V was shortened by 5 bases and J by 16 bases, with 24 bases between the two germline ends.